The clone carrying this TCR beta chain was seen repeatedly, ten times or more. The sample comes from a study of response to subunit inactivated influenza vaccine. TCRdb redid the calling of the RT-PCR reads with MiXCR, one entry per CDR3 protein. Here the sample spans about 170,000 distinct CDR3 sequences, 12% being singletons. Germline assignment: CDR1 MDHEN and CDR2 SYDVKM. The trim removed 3 bases at V and 3 bases at J, leaving 5 bases unmatched. The CDR3 spans 15 residues. This same sample was also taken into another study, of T cells expressing NK-cell markers. That publication notes: A 5'RACE template switching approach incorporating UMIs was used to make TCR beta cDNA. According to the study, TCR beta repertoires originated from sorted CD3+CD56+NKG2C+, CD3+CD56+NKG2C- and CD3+CD56-NKG2C+ T cells. Top CD8+ clonotypes included the dominant CD3+CD56+NKG2C+ clonotypes in six donors.

This chain links TRBV28 with TRBJ2-7; 10 positions agree with TRBD2. This sequence originates from a man aged 45-65 years who received an inactivated influenza vaccine. The specimen was CD8+ T cells sorted from PBMCs, collected 12 days after vaccination. CDR3: CASSFGLAANYEQYF. The CDR3 bases are TGTGCCAGCAGTTTCGGACTAGCGGCGAACTACGAGCAGTACTTC.